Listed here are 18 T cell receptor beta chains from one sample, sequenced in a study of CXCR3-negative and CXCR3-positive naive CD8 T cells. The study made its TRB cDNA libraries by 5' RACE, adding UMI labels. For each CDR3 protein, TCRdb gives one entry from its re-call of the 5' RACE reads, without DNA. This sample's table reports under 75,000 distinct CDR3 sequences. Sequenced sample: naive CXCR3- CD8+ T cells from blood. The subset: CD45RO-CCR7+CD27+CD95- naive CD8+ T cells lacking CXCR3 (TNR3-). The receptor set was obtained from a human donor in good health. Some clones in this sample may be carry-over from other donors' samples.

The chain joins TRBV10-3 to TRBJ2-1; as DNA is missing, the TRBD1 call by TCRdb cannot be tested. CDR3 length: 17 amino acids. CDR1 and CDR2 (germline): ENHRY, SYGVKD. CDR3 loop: CAITKYSTGGVYNEQFF.

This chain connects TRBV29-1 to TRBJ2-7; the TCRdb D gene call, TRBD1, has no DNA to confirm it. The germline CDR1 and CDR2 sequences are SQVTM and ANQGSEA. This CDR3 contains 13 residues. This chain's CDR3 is CSVEDGGIYEQYF.

The CDR3 reads CSARDQGRGNEQFF. The V call is TRBV20-1, the J call TRBJ2-1; TCRdb's D call of TRBD1 is untestable without DNA. From germline, CDR1 is DFQATT and CDR2 SNEGSKA (reference sequence). This CDR3 is 14 amino acids long.

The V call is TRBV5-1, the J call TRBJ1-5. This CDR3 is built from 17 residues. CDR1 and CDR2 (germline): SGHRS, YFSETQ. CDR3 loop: CASSLGQREGGNQPQHF. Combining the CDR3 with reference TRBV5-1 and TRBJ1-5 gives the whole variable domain KAGVTQTPRYLIKTRGQQVTLSCSPISGHRSVSWYQQTPGQGLQFLFEYFSETQRNKGNFPGRFSGRQFSNSRSEMNVSTLELGDSALYLCASSLGQREGGNQPQHFGDGTRLSIL.

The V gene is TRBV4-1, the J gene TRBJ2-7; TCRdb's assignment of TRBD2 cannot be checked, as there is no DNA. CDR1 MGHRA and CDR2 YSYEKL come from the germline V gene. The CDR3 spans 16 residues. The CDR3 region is CASSPLGREVPYEQYF.

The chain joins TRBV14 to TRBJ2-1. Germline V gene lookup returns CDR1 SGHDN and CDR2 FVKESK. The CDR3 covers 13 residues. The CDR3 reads CASSQDSYNEQFF.

CDR3 protein: CASSLGRTEAFF. The J gene is TRBJ1-1, the V gene TRBV12-3 or TRBV12-4. The CDR3 contains 12 residues.

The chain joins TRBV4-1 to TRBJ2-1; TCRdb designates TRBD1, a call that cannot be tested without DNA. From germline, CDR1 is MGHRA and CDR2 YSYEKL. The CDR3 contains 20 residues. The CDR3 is CASSRIPIQTGDVVYNEQFF.

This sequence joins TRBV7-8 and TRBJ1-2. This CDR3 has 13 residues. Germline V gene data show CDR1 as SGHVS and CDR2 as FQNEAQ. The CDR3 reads CASSFVSNYGYTF.

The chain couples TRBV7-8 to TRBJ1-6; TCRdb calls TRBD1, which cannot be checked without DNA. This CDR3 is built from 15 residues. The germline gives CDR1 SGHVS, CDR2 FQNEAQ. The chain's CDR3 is CASSPGTEYNSPLHF.

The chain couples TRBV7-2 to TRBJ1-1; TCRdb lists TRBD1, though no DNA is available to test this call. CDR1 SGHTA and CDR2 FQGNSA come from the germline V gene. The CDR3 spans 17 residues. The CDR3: CASSGGTEMLNTESAFF.

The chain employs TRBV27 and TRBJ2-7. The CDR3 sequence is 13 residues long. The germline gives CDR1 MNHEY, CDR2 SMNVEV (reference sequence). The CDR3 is CASSLTLSYEQYF.

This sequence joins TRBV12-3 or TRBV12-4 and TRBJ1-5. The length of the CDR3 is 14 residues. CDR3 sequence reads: CASSDRALNQPQHF.

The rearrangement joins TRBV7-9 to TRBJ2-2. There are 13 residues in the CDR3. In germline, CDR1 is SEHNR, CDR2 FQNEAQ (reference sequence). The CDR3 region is CASFDLHTGELFF.

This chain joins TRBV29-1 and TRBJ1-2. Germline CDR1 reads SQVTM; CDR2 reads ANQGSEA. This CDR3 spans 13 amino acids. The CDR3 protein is CSVEEADSEGYTF.

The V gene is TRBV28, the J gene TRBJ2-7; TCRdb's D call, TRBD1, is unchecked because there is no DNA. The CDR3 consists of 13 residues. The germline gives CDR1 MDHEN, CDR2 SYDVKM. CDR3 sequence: CASSLFGGYEQYF.

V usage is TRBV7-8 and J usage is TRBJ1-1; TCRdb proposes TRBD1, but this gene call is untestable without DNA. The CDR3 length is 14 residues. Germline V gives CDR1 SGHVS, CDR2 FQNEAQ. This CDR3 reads CASSSGDRNTEAFF.

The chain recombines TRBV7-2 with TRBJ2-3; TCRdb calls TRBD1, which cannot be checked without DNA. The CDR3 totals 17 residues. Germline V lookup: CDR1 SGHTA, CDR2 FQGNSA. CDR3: CASSSPLPPTSTDTQYF.